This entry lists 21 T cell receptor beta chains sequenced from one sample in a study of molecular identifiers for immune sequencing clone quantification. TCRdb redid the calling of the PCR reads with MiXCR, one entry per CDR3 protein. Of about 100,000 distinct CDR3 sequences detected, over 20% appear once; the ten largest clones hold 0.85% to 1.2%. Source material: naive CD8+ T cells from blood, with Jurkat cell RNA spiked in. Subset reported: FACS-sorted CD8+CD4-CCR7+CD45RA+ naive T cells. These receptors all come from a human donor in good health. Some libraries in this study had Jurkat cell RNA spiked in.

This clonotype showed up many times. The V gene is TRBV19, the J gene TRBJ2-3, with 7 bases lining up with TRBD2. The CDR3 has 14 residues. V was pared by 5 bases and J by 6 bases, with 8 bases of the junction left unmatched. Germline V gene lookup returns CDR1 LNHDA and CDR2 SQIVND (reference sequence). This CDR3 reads CASSALARGDTQYF. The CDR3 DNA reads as TGTGCCAGTAGTGCACTAGCGAGAGGGGATACGCAGTATTTT.

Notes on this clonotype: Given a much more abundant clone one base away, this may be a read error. CDR3 residues: CASSPWTGLTLGNTGELFF. The CDR3 DNA sequence: TGTGCCAGCAGCCCCTGGACAGGTCTCACCCTGGGGAACACCGGGGAGCTGTTTTTT. The chain uses TRBV9 and TRBJ2-2; TRBD1 aligns across 7 bases. The V and J ends lost 4 bases and 1 base, in that order; junction bases with no gene match: 16. Germline assignment: CDR1 SGDLS and CDR2 YYNGEE. The CDR3 contains 19 residues.

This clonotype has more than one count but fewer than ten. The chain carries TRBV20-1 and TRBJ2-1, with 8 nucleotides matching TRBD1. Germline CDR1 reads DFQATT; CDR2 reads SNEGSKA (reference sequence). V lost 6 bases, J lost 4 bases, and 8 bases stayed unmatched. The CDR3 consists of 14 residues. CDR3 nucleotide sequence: TGCAGTGCCGCACAGGGGGGAAGGTACAATGAGCAGTTCTTC. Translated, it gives CSAAQGGRYNEQFF.

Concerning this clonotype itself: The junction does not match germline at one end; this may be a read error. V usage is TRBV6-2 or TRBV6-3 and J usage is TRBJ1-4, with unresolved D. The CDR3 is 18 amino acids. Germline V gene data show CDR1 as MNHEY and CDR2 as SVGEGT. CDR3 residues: CASSNGLDIFLDVEKLLF. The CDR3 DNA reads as TGTGCCAGCAGCAATGGACTTGACATATTTTTGGACGTCGAAAAACTGCTTTTT.

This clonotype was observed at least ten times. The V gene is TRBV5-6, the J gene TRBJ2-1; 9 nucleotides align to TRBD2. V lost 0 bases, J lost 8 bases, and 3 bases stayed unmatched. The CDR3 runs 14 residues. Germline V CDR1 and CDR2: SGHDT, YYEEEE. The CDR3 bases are TGTGCCAGCAGCTTGGTTAGCGGGAGCGATGAGCAGTTCTTC. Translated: CASSLVSGSDEQFF.

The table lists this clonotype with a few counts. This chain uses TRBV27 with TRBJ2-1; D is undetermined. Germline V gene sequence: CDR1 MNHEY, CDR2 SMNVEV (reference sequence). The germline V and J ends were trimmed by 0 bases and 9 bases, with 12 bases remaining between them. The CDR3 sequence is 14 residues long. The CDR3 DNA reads TGTGCCAGCAGTTTATCGTCTATGGATGTTGAGCAGTTCTTC. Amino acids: CASSLSSMDVEQFF.

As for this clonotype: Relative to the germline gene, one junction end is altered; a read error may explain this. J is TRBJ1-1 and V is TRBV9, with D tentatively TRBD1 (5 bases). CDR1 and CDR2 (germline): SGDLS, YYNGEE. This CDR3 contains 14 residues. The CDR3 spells CACSVAGRGTEAFF. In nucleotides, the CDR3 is TGTGCCTGCAGCGTGGCTGGGAGGGGCACTGAAGCTTTCTTT. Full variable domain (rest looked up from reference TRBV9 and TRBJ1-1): DSGVTQTPKHLITATGQRVTLRCSPRSGDLSVYWYQQSLDQGLQFLIQYYNGEERAKGNILERFSAQQFPDLHSELNLSSLELGDSALYFCACSVAGRGTEAFFGQGTRLTVV.

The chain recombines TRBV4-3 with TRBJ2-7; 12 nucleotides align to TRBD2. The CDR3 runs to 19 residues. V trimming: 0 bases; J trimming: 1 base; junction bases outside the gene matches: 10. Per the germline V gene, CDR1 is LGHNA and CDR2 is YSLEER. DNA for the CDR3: TGCGCCAGCAGCCAAGAAAAAAGCCTAGCGGGAGGGATTTCCTACGAGCAGTACTTC. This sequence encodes CASSQEKSLAGGISYEQYF.

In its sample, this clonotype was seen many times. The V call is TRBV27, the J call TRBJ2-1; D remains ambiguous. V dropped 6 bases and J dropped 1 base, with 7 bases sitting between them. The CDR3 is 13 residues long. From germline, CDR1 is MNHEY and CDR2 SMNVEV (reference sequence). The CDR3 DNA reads TGTGCCAGCAGCTGGAATTCCTACAATGAGCAGTTCTTC. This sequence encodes CASSWNSYNEQFF.

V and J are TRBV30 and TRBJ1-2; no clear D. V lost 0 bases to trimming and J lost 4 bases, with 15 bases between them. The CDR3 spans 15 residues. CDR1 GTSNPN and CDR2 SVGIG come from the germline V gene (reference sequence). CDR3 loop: CAWSVSSGSFYGYTF. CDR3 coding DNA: TGTGCCTGGAGTGTATCTTCAGGATCATTCTATGGCTACACCTTC.

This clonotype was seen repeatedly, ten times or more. CDR3 residues: CSARPLDGHTEAFF. In nucleotides, the CDR3 is TGCAGTGCTAGACCGCTGGACGGCCACACTGAAGCTTTCTTT. The rearrangement links TRBV20-1 to TRBJ1-1; D unclear. The ends were cut back, 2 bases at V and 3 bases at J, with 13 bases in the middle. This CDR3 region has 14 residues. The germline V gene encodes CDR1 DFQATT and CDR2 SNEGSKA (reference sequence).

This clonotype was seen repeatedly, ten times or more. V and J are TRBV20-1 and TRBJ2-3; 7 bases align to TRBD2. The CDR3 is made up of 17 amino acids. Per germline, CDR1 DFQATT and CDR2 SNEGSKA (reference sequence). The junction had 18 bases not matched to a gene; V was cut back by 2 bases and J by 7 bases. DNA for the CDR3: TGCAGTGCTAGAAGCACCCTAGCGGACCTGTCCCTTAATACGCAGTATTTT. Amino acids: CSARSTLADLSLNTQYF.

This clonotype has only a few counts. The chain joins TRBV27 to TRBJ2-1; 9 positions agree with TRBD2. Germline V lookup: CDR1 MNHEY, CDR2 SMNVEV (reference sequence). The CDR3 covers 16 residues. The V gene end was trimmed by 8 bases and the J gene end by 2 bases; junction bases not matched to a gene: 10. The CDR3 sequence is CASERSRGRAYNEQFF. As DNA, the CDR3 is TGTGCCAGCGAACGATCGCGCGGGAGGGCCTACAATGAGCAGTTCTTC.

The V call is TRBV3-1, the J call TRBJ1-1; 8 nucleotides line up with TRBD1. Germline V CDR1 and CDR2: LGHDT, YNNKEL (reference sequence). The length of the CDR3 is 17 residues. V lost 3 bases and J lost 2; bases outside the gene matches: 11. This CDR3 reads CASSHTWDRPLNTEAFF. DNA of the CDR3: TGTGCCAGCAGCCACACATGGGACAGGCCCCTCAACACTGAAGCTTTCTTT.

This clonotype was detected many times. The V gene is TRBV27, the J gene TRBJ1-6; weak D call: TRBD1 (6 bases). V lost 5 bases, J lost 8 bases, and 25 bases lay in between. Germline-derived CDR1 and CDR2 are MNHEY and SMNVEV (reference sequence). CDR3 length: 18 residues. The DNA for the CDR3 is TGTGCCAGCAGTCCGAAGGGTAGGGGACATCCTACCCATTCACCCCTCCACTTT. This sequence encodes CASSPKGRGHPTHSPLHF.

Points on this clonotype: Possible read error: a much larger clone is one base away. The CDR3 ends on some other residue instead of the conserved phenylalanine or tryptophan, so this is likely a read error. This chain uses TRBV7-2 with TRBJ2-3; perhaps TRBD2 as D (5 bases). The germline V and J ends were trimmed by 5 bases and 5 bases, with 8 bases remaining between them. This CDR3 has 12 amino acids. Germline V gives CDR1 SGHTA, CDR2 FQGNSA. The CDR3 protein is CASSAGLDTQYL. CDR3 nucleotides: TGTGCCAGCAGCGCAGGACTAGATACGCAGTATCTT.

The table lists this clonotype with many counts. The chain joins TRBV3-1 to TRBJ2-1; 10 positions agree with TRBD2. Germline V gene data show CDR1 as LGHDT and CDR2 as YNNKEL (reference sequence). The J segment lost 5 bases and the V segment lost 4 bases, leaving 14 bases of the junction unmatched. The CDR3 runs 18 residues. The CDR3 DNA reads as TGTGCCAGCAGCCCACCGAGGGTAACTAGCGGGACTCACAATGAGCAGTTCTTC. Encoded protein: CASSPPRVTSGTHNEQFF.

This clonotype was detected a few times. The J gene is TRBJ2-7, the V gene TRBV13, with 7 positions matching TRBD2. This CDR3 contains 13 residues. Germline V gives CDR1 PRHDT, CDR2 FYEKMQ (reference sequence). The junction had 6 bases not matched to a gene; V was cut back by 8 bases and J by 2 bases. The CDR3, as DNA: TGTGCCAGCTCTTTCGGGGGGACCTACGAGCAGTACTTC. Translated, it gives CASSFGGTYEQYF.

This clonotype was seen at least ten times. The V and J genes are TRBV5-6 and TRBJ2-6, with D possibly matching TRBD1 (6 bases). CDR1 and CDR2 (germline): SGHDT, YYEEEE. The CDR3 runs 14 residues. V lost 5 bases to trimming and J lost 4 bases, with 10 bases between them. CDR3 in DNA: TGTGCCAGCAGTTCAGGGGCCGGGGCCAACGTCCTGACTTTC. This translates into CASSSGAGANVLTF.

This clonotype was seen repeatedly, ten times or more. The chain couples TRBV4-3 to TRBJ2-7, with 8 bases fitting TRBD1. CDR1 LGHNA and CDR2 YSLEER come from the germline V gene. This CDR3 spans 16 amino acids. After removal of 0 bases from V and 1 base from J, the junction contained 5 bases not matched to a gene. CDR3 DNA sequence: TGCGCCAGCAGCCAAGACACAAGGACAGGGTCCTACGAGCAGTACTTC. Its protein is CASSQDTRTGSYEQYF.

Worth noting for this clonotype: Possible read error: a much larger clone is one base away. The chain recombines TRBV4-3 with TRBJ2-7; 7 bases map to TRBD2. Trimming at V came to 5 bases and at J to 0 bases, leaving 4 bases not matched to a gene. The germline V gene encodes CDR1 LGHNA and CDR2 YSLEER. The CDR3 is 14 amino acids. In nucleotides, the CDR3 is TGCGCCAGCAGCGCGGCTAGCGGCTCCTACGAGCAGTACTTC. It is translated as CASSAASGSYEQYF.